The 30 T cell receptor beta chains listed next were all sequenced from one sample in a study of shared clonotypes between healthy human individuals. The table came from immunoSEQ multiplex PCR; TCRdb's copy has only in-frame clones and leaves some out. There are approximately 1.5 million clones in the sample; under 99% occur only once, and 0.45% lies in the top ten. Sequenced sample: naive CD4+ T cells sorted from blood. Documented subset: CD45RA+ positively selected. The receptors derive from a man aged 25-45 years in good health.

The chain has TRBV21-1 and TRBJ2-5; the table's D call, TRBD2, was not checked against the DNA. TRBV21-1 is a listed pseudogene. The CDR3 runs to 19 residues. CDR3 in amino acids: CASSKEGLAETVTGETQYF. The CDR3 DNA reads as TGTGCCAGCAGCAAAGAGGGACTAGCGGAAACGGTGACAGGGGAGACCCAGTACTTC.

The rearrangement uses TRBV25-1 and TRBJ2-1; 7 bases agree with TRBD1. The junction had 18 bases not matched to a gene; V was cut back by 1 base and J by 12 bases. The germline gives CDR1 MGHDK, CDR2 SYGVNS. The length of the CDR3 is 17 residues. For the CDR3, the DNA is TGTGCCAGCAGTGAATTTAGAGGGGACAGCACCTCAGTGGGGCAGTTCTTC. This translates into CASSEFRGDSTSVGQFF.

The chain has TRBV7-9 and TRBJ2-7; a possible D gene is TRBD1 (6 bases). The CDR3 contains 13 residues. Germline assignment: CDR1 SEHNR and CDR2 FQNEAQ (reference sequence). V lost 5 bases and J lost 2, with 10 bases in between. In DNA form, the CDR3 reads TGTGCCAGCAGCCACACAGGGACCTACGAGCAGTACTTC. This codes for CASSHTGTYEQYF.

This rearrangement joins TRBV7-2 to TRBJ2-7; D is ambiguous. CDR3 length equals 15 residues. From germline, CDR1 is SGHTA and CDR2 FQGNSA. The V end lost 2 bases, the J end lost 2 bases, and 13 bases lay between the germline ends. This CDR3 is CASSLFGYGPYEQYF. The CDR3 region has the DNA TGTGCCAGCAGCTTATTCGGCTACGGCCCCTACGAGCAGTACTTC.

This chain joins TRBV4-2 and TRBJ1-5; 8 bases map to TRBD1. The CDR3 contains 15 residues. After removal of 2 bases from V and 2 bases from J, the junction contained 2 bases not matched to a gene. The germline V gene encodes CDR1 LGHNA and CDR2 YNFKEQ. CDR3 coding DNA: TGTGCCAGCAGCCAACAGGGGGCTGGCAATCAGCCCCAGCATTTT. Protein: CASSQQGAGNQPQHF.

This chain uses TRBV7-2 with TRBJ1-5; maybe TRBD1 (5 bases). CDR3 length: 14 amino acids. V dropped 8 bases and J dropped 6 bases, with 17 bases sitting between them. In germline, CDR1 is SGHTA, CDR2 FQGNSA. The CDR3 spells CASSAGMRGQPQHF. The CDR3 nucleotides read TGTGCCAGCTCCGCCGGGATGAGGGGTCAGCCCCAGCATTTT.

The genes are TRBV5-1 and TRBJ1-1; 9 bases line up with TRBD1. Germline CDR1 reads SGHRS; CDR2 reads YFSETQ. The J segment lost 7 bases and the V segment lost 4 bases, leaving 5 bases of the junction unmatched. The CDR3 totals 13 residues. CDR3 protein: CASSPLGQGEAFF. The CDR3 DNA reads as TGCGCCAGCAGCCCGCTGGGACAGGGTGAAGCTTTCTTT.

The rearrangement joins TRBV14 to TRBJ2-3, with TRBD1 matching over 8 bases. V lost 1 base to trimming and J lost 5 bases; unmatched junction nucleotides: 5. The CDR3 consists of 15 residues. Germline V gene sequence: CDR1 SGHDN, CDR2 FVKESK. Here the CDR3 reads CASSQGDRSRDTQYF. The CDR3 coding sequence is TGTGCCAGCAGCCAAGGGGACAGGTCCCGAGATACGCAGTATTTT.

About this clone itself: Additional DNA sequences in this sample encode the identical CDR3. The rearrangement joins TRBV5-1 to TRBJ2-5; D might be TRBD2 (5 bases). Germline V lookup: CDR1 SGHRS, CDR2 YFSETQ. This CDR3 has 14 residues. V lost 2 bases to trimming and J lost 1 base, with 9 bases between them. The CDR3 sequence: CASSFGSTQETQYF. CDR3 DNA sequence: TGCGCCAGCAGCTTTGGGAGCACCCAAGAGACCCAGTACTTC.

This chain uses TRBV29-1 with TRBJ2-1; possibly TRBD1 or TRBD2 for D (6 bases each). Trimming took off 0 bases at V and 9 bases at J, with 12 bases between the two ends. CDR3 length equals 13 residues. Germline V gives CDR1 SQVTM, CDR2 ANQGSEA. The CDR3, as DNA: TGCAGCGTTGAAGATGAAGGGGGGAGTGAGCAGTTCTTC. It translates to CSVEDEGGSEQFF.

The chain combines TRBV10-3 with TRBJ2-7; D is possibly TRBD2 (5 bases). CDR1 is ENHRY and CDR2 is SYGVKD in the germline V gene. V lost 6 bases to trimming and J lost 2 bases, with 14 bases between them. This CDR3 region has 14 residues. DNA for the CDR3: TGTGCCATCAGCCACTCGGGGAAAACCTACGAGCAGTACTTC. This encodes CAISHSGKTYEQYF.

The chain is built from TRBV27 and TRBJ1-1, with 7 bases lining up with TRBD1. CDR3 length equals 14 residues. V lost 3 bases, J lost 10 bases, and 11 bases stayed unmatched. Germline V gives CDR1 MNHEY, CDR2 SMNVEV (reference sequence). The CDR3 protein is CASSFPFPDRRAFF. For the CDR3, the DNA is TGTGCCAGCAGTTTCCCTTTTCCGGACAGGCGAGCTTTCTTT.

V usage is TRBV2 and J usage is TRBJ1-2; 7 bases map to TRBD1. Per the germline V gene, CDR1 is SNHLY and CDR2 is FYNNEI. The J segment lost 2 bases and the V segment lost 4 bases, leaving 7 bases of the junction unmatched. The CDR3 totals 15 residues. The CDR3, as DNA: TGTGCCAGCAGTGGACCGGGACAGCTGAACTATGGCTACACCTTC. Its protein is CASSGPGQLNYGYTF.

The chain links TRBV28 to TRBJ1-5; 8 bases are shared with TRBD1. Losses at the gene ends were 5 bases for V and 3 bases for J; bases not matched to a gene: 6. Germline loops: CDR1 MDHEN, CDR2 SYDVKM. The CDR3 has 15 amino acids. CDR3 protein: CASSRQGAVNQPQHF. The DNA of the CDR3 is TGTGCCAGCAGTCGTCAGGGGGCCGTCAATCAGCCCCAGCATTTT.

Only one count was recorded for this clone. This chain connects TRBV7-6 to TRBJ2-7; D is tentatively TRBD1 or TRBD2 (5 bases each). The V gene lost 5 bases and the J gene lost 2 bases, with 16 bases spanning the gap. This CDR3 region has 15 residues. CDR1 and CDR2 (germline): SGHVS, FNYEAQ. Written as DNA, the CDR3 is TGTGCCAGCAGCGTGATCCGGGACCAGGCCTACGAGCAGTACTTC. Translation gives CASSVIRDQAYEQYF.

This clone was seen just once. The V call is TRBV5-1, the J call TRBJ1-4; D is unclear. The ends were cut back, 4 bases at V and 0 bases at J, with 13 bases in the middle. Germline CDR1 reads SGHRS; CDR2 reads YFSETQ. The CDR3 runs to 16 residues. The CDR3 region is CASSRTTDATNEKLFF. The CDR3 coding sequence is TGCGCCAGCAGCCGAACAACCGATGCAACTAATGAAAAACTGTTTTTT.

The chain uses TRBV5-1 and TRBJ1-4; maybe TRBD1 (5 bases). The CDR3 contains 13 residues. The V and J ends lost 0 bases and 12 bases respectively, with 12 bases between them. Germline V gene data show CDR1 as SGHRS and CDR2 as YFSETQ. CDR3 loop: CASSLAGLGELFF. CDR3 sequence (DNA): TGCGCCAGCAGCTTGGCCGGCCTGGGGGAACTGTTTTTT.

The chain carries TRBV11-2 and TRBJ2-7; D might be TRBD1 (6 bases). CDR1 and CDR2 (germline): SGHAT, FQNNGV. The CDR3 contains 14 residues. The ends were cut back, 1 base at V and 2 bases at J, with 9 bases in the middle. CDR3 sequence: CASSLAPGAYEQYF. The CDR3 bases are TGTGCCAGCAGCTTAGCCCCAGGGGCCTACGAGCAGTACTTC.

This clone came up once. The rearrangement uses TRBV5-4 and TRBJ2-1, with TRBD2 identical over 14 bases. Trimming cost V 3 bases and J 2 bases; bases outside gene matches: 1. CDR3 length: 16 amino acids. Germline V gene lookup returns CDR1 SGHNT and CDR2 YYREEE (reference sequence). The CDR3 coding sequence is TGTGCCAGCAGCTCGGGACTAGCGGGGGCCTACAATGAGCAGTTCTTC. Translating gives CASSSGLAGAYNEQFF.

The sample holds one count of this clone. The V and J genes are TRBV6-1 and TRBJ1-1; maybe TRBD1 (6 bases). V was trimmed by 6 bases and J by 11 bases, leaving 19 bases between them. The CDR3 extends over 13 amino acids. Per the germline V gene, CDR1 is MNHNS and CDR2 is SASEGT. The CDR3, as DNA: TGTGCCAGCAGCCTATACAGGGTGGAAGGGGCTTTCTTT. This encodes CASSLYRVEGAFF.

The chain carries TRBV5-1 and TRBJ1-4; D not certain. The V end lost 4 bases, the J end lost 0 bases, and 13 bases lay between the germline ends. The length of the CDR3 is 16 residues. In germline, CDR1 is SGHRS, CDR2 YFSETQ. This CDR3 is CASSPLSQSTNEKLFF. The CDR3 coding sequence is TGCGCCAGCAGCCCGCTTTCCCAGTCAACTAATGAAAAACTGTTTTTT.

This clone was counted a single time. The J gene is TRBJ2-7, the V gene TRBV18; D may be TRBD2 (5 bases). The CDR3 covers 14 residues. CDR1 and CDR2 from the germline V gene are KGHSH and LQKENI. The germline V and J ends were trimmed by 4 bases and 3 bases, with 13 bases remaining between them. CDR3 DNA: TGTGCCAGCTCACTCCAGACGGACTTCTACGAGCAGTACTTC. Encoded protein: CASSLQTDFYEQYF.

The chain combines TRBV19 with TRBJ2-5; 12 nucleotides line up with TRBD2. The CDR3 contains 15 residues. CDR1 LNHDA and CDR2 SQIVND come from the germline V gene (reference sequence). V shed 5 bases and J 4 bases; nucleotides not matched to a gene: 5. The CDR3 DNA reads as TGTGCCAGTAGTCCACGACTAGCGGGAGCAGAGACCCAGTACTTC. Its translation is CASSPRLAGAETQYF.

The V and J genes are TRBV28 and TRBJ2-1; no clear D. Germline CDR1 reads MDHEN; CDR2 reads SYDVKM. The CDR3 covers 16 residues. V was shortened by 5 bases and J by 0 bases, with 14 bases between the two germline ends. This CDR3 reads CASSPASRPSYNEQFF. The CDR3 DNA reads TGTGCCAGCAGTCCCGCCTCTAGGCCCTCCTACAATGAGCAGTTCTTC.

This clone was found once. The chain links TRBV9 to TRBJ1-1; D unresolved. The length of the CDR3 is 13 residues. Trimming left V 0 bases short and J 2 bases short, with 5 bases between. The germline V gene encodes CDR1 SGDLS and CDR2 YYNGEE. CDR3 in amino acids: CASSVVANTEAFF. The CDR3, as DNA: TGTGCCAGCAGCGTAGTAGCAAACACTGAAGCTTTCTTT.

This sequence joins TRBV9 and TRBJ2-2; 8 positions match TRBD2. The CDR3 sequence is 17 residues long. V dropped 2 bases and J dropped 5; count of bases not matched to a gene: 11. Germline assignment: CDR1 SGDLS and CDR2 YYNGEE. The CDR3 sequence is CASSVQTGGPKTGELFF. CDR3 nucleotides: TGTGCCAGCAGCGTGCAAACGGGAGGGCCAAAAACCGGGGAGCTGTTTTTT.

The chain uses TRBV28 and TRBJ1-2; TRBD1 matches at 10 bases. V was pared by 8 bases and J by 8 bases, with 5 bases of the junction left unmatched. Germline V gives CDR1 MDHEN, CDR2 SYDVKM. This CDR3 is 12 amino acids long. The CDR3 protein is CASGGTGAGYTF. In DNA, the CDR3 is TGTGCCAGCGGCGGGACAGGGGCGGGCTACACCTTC.

This chain uses TRBV5-4 with TRBJ2-3; TRBD2 matches 9 bases. Germline assignment: CDR1 SGHNT and CDR2 YYREEE (reference sequence). The CDR3 spans 17 residues. J gave up 3 bases and V 4 bases, and 12 bases lay outside the gene matches. CDR3 nucleotide sequence: TGTGCCAGCAGCCGAGAGATAGCGGGAGTGGGGACAGATACGCAGTATTTT. It specifies CASSREIAGVGTDTQYF.

The rearrangement uses TRBV29-1 and TRBJ2-7, with 11 bases identical to TRBD2. Trimming took 3 bases from V and 2 from J; bases not matched to a gene: 6. Germline values: CDR1 SQVTM, CDR2 ANQGSEA. The CDR3 runs to 15 residues. In DNA form, the CDR3 reads TGCAGCGTTGAGACTAGCGGGGTAAACGCCTACGAGCAGTACTTC. It yields the protein CSVETSGVNAYEQYF.

J is TRBJ1-5 and V is TRBV7-9; D gene unclear. Germline V gene sequence: CDR1 SEHNR, CDR2 FQNEAQ (reference sequence). V dropped 1 base and J dropped 0 bases, with 7 bases sitting between them. The CDR3 extends over 15 amino acids. The CDR3 reads CASSLDSYSNQPQHF. The CDR3 nucleotides read TGTGCCAGCAGCTTAGACAGCTATAGCAATCAGCCCCAGCATTTT.